This T cell receptor (beta chain) was identified in a study of vaccination and CD4 T cells after COVID-19 (dated by TCRdb to 2021 to 2024). As for the study more broadly: Convalescent patients had a positive SARS-CoV-2 result on nasal swab PCR, and of these patients, nine had mild disease and one had severe disease. Control cultures used a CEFX viral epitope pool as positive control, an HIV-1 Nef peptide pool as negative control, or no peptide. Overlapping spike peptide pools from SARS-CoV-2 and from the common cold coronaviruses HCoV-NL63, HCoV-OC43 and HCoV-229E were used as culture stimuli. Each participant got two doses of either the Pfizer-BioNTech BNT162b2 vaccine (n=8) or the Moderna mRNA-1273 vaccine (n=2). Post-COVID blood samples were collected from convalescent patients a median of around 100 days after diagnosis, with a range of roughly 30 to 161 days. Post-vaccine blood samples were collected a median of about 72 days after the second vaccine dose, ranging from roughly 13 to 250 days. The convalescent cohort included six males and four females, with two Hispanic individuals, seven Caucasians, two Asians and one multiracial person. In around 10 COVID-19 convalescent patients and several infection-naive healthy vaccine recipients, researchers compared the spike-specific CD4+ TCR repertoire from before mRNA vaccination with the repertoire from after. The study at large found these results: In convalescent patients, a median around 90% of post-vaccine SARS-CoV-2-reactive clones were detected only after vaccination, and vaccine-specific priming was suggested by this finding. The median count of SARS-CoV-2-reactive clonotypes went up from 20 to 25 after infection to approximately 40 after vaccination, although the change was not significant. Nearly all vaccine-specific clones in convalescent patients (304 of 307) were mono-reactive for SARS-CoV-2 spike rather than cross-reactive with common cold coronaviruses. The study included relatively few convalescent patients and did not analyze early timepoints after natural infection.

What the treatment or condition label conveys for this sample: approximately nine-day PBMC culture with coronavirus spike peptide pools or control peptides (ViraFEST assay). The ViraFEST assay was used in the study, in which antigen-specific T cells were expanded with peptide pools and expanded clonotypes were subsequently identified by TCR sequencing. The convalescent patients' positive SARS-CoV-2 PCR tests fell between March and December 2020, which was before the Alpha, Beta and Delta variants emerged in the United States. About 2 million PBMCs per well were cultured in IMDM with 5% human AB serum and about 9.7 IU/ml IL-2, plus 10 ug/ml peptide pools. On days 3 and 7, half of the culture medium was replaced with fresh IL-2-containing medium. After approximately eleven days of culture, CD4+ T cells were isolated by negative selection with the EasySep CD4+ T cell isolation kit. Ficoll-Paque Plus gradient centrifugation was used to isolate PBMCs from whole blood, and the isolated PBMCs were then either used fresh or cryopreserved at -140C. Triplicate wells were generally used for each culture condition.

Library method: PCR. At the Johns Hopkins FTIC core, DNA from the cultured CD4+ T cells underwent TCR sequencing with the Oncomine TCR Beta short-read assay. The QIAamp micro DNA kit was used to extract genomic DNA from the cultured CD4+ T cells. Oncomine TCR Beta libraries made from cultured CD4+ T cells were pooled using unique dual indexes and sequenced on an Illumina iSeq 100. Under the source paper's analysis protocol: Non-productive sequences were removed, and CDR3s that did not start with C, did not end with F or W, or were shorter than 7 amino acids were discarded. The MANAFEST web application was used to identify antigen-specific clonotypes by comparing peptide-stimulated wells against reference wells and other culture wells. An FDR below 0.05, an odds ratio above 5, and a productive frequency above 0.1% in at least two of three replicate wells were required for clones to be considered positive. A clonotype counted as cross-reactive if it showed significant expansion both in the SARS-CoV-2 spike wells and in at least one common cold coronavirus spike condition. Similarity between CDR3 sequences was evaluated in R version 3.6.1 using Levenshtein distances (stringdist) and unrooted phylogenetic trees (ape). TCRdb redid the processing of the public reads, applying fastp at Q25 and MiXCR, and retained in-frame beta chains. Identical CDR3 proteins give one entry, which carries the most common genes and DNA. These V and J calls originate from TCRdb's pipeline instead of the authors' own analysis. The sample table records about 12,000 distinct CDR3 sequences; less than 55% of these occur just once. 15% to 20% of the sample is in the top ten clones.

With respect to this clonotype: Its antigen is still unknown. No much larger clone is present one base from it, and per-base qualities are unavailable.

V gives up 5 bases and J gives up 11 bases, and the segment between their germline ends measures 24 bases. From the germline V gene, CDR1 is SGHTA and CDR2 is FQGNSA. The CDR3 spans 15 residues, from the cysteine through the phenylalanine. The read is trimmed to its CDR3 DNA, 45 bases read in frame from base 1. This receptor chain uses TRBV7-2 and TRBJ1-1; the D gene is possibly TRBD1, with 6 bases matching. The sample was cultured CD4+ T cells from blood. This clonotype originated in a human donor with COVID-19. The nucleotide sequence reads as follows: TGTGCCAGCAGCCCTTCCTCCAGGGGCGCTCAGCGGGCTTTCTTT. Its amino acids are CASSPSSRGAQRAFF.